Listed here are 9 T cell receptor beta chains from one sample, sequenced in a study of CD8+CD57+ T cells in acquired aplastic anemia. Those patients picked for sequencing had displayed CD8+CD57+ cell expansion on flow cytometry. It was genomic DNA that served as the template for profiling TCR beta VDJ and CDR3. MiXCR was run by TCRdb on the reads, yielding one entry per CDR3 protein. The sample consists of 120,000 or so distinct CDR3 sequences, almost 40% of them appearing once. Sequenced input: sorted CD4+, CD8+, or CD8+CD57+ T cells (not recorded which) from PBMCs. The receptor set was obtained from a human donor with aplastic anemia.

This clonotype was detected many times. The gene calls are TRBV6-2 or TRBV6-3 and TRBJ2-1, with unresolved D. Trimming removed 4 bases at V and 4 bases at J, with 5 bases between. Per the germline V gene, CDR1 is MNHEY and CDR2 is SVGEGT. The CDR3 covers 12 residues. The CDR3 protein is CASSSPYNEQFF. CDR3 coding DNA: TGTGCCAGCAGTTCTCCTTACAATGAGCAGTTCTTC.

V is TRBV14 and J is TRBJ2-5; D is unclear. Trimming left V 2 bases short and J 2 bases short, with 6 bases between. Germline V lookup: CDR1 SGHDN, CDR2 FVKESK. The CDR3 runs to 13 residues. Here the CDR3 DNA reads TGTGCCAGCAGCCAATACGTACAAGAGACCCAGTACTTC. It translates to CASSQYVQETQYF.

The genes are TRBV11-2 and TRBJ1-2; D gene uncertain. CDR1 and CDR2 from the germline V gene are SGHAT and FQNNGV. The V end lost 2 bases, the J end lost 5 bases, and 21 bases lay between the germline ends. This CDR3 is 17 amino acids long. This CDR3 is CASSLRVQSWTVYGYTF. The CDR3 nucleotides read TGTGCCAGCAGCTTACGCGTGCAGAGTTGGACGGTGTATGGCTACACCTTC.

This clonotype was recorded at least ten times. The V and J genes are TRBV7-6 and TRBJ2-3; no clear D. This CDR3 has 13 amino acids. V shed 1 base and J shed 4 bases, with 6 bases lying between them. From germline, CDR1 is SGHVS and CDR2 FNYEAQ. Here the CDR3 reads CASSLERADTQYF. In DNA, the CDR3 is TGTGCCAGCAGCTTAGAACGGGCAGATACGCAGTATTTT.

This clonotype came up a few times. The V gene is TRBV6-1, the J gene TRBJ1-5; 8 bases fit TRBD1. The CDR3 length is 13 residues. The V gene's germline CDR1 is MNHNS and CDR2 SASEGT. After removal of 8 bases from V and 4 bases from J, the junction contained 4 bases not matched to a gene. CDR3: CASAGGRNQPQHF. In DNA form, the CDR3 reads TGTGCCAGCGCAGGGGGCAGGAATCAGCCCCAGCATTTT.

The chain is built from TRBV10-3 and TRBJ1-2; TRBD1 agrees at 9 bases. The germline CDR1 and CDR2 sequences are ENHRY and SYGVKD. CDR3 length: 14 residues. Trimming took 3 bases from V and 6 from J; bases not matched to a gene: 5. The CDR3 DNA follows: TGTGCCATCAGTGAACAGGGGACAGGGAATGGCTACACCTTC. Amino acid sequence: CAISEQGTGNGYTF.

This clonotype was counted many times. The V and J genes are TRBV19 and TRBJ1-3, with a weak D call TRBD1 (6 bases). Trimming cost V 7 bases and J 0 bases, with 16 bases left between them. This CDR3 comprises 16 residues. CDR1 is LNHDA, CDR2 SQIVND, per germline (reference sequence). The CDR3 is CASTPGPGASGNTIYF. CDR3 nucleotide sequence: TGTGCCAGTACCCCTGGGCCAGGGGCCTCTGGAAACACCATATATTTT.

This clonotype was recorded at least ten times. The chain combines TRBV2 with TRBJ2-5, with TRBD2 as a possible D gene (6 bases). The V end was cut by 8 bases, the J end by 1 base, with 8 bases between. This CDR3 region has 12 residues. Germline-derived CDR1 and CDR2 are SNHLY and FYNNEI. The CDR3 DNA reads as TGTGCCAGCGGGGGGACCCAAGAGACCCAGTACTTC. Encoded protein: CASGGTQETQYF.

Comment on this clonotype: The junction shows a germline mismatch at one end, possibly a read error. The chain links TRBV4-3 to TRBJ1-1; D perhaps matches TRBD1 (5 bases). The CDR3 is 14 residues long. CDR1 LGHNA and CDR2 YSLEER come from the germline V gene. This chain's CDR3 is CAGSSWGGNTEAFF. CDR3 nucleotide sequence: TGCGCCGGCAGCTCATGGGGCGGGAACACTGAAGCTTTCTTT.